This TCR beta chain was captured in a study of control samples from healthy donors and cancer patients. Germline V gene lookup returns CDR1 SGHNT and CDR2 YENEEA. The CDR3 spans 14 residues. Between the trimmed V and J ends, which lost 4 bases and 2 bases, there was a span of 9 bases. TCRdb's copy holds only in-frame clones and misses some; the assay was immunoSEQ multiplex PCR. Seen here are some 76,000 clones, 89% observed once, and the top ten hold around a fifth. Sequencing was done on a sample of PBMCs. The TCR sequence derives from a man aged 60 to 69 with lung cancer. This rearrangement joins TRBV11-3 to TRBJ2-4, with no clear D. The CDR3 DNA is TGTGCCAGCAGCTCTCCCAGGACCAAAAACATTCAGTACTTC. Translating it yields CASSSPRTKNIQYF.